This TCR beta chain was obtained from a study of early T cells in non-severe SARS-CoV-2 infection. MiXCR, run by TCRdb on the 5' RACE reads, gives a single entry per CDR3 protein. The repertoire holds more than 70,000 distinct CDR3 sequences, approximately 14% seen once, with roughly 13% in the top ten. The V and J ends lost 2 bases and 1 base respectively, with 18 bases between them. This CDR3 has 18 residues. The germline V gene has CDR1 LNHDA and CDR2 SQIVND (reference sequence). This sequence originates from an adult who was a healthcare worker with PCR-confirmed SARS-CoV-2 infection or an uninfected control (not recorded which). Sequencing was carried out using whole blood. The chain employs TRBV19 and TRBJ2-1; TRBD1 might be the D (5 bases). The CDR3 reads CASSISTGQGLSYNEQFF. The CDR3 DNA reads TGTGCCAGTAGTATATCGACCGGGCAGGGCCTTTCCTACAATGAGCAGTTCTTC.